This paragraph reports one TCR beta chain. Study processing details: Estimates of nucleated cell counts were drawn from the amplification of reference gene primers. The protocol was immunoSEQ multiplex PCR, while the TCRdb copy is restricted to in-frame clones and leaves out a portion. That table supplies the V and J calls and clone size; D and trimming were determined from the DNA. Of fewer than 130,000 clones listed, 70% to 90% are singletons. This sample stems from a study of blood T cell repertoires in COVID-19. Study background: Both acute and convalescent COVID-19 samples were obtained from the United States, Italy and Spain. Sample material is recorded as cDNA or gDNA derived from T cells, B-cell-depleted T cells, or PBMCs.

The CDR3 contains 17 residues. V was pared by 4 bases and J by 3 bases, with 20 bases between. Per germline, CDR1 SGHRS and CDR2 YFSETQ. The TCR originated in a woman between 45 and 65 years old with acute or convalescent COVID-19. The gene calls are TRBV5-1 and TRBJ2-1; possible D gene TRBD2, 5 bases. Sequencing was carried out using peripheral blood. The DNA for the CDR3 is TGCGCCAGCAGCCCCACCGGGATAGCGAGAGTCTACAATGAGCAGTTCTTC. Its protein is CASSPTGIARVYNEQFF.